A selection of T cell receptor beta chains follows, all from one sample in a study of T cells expressing NK-cell markers. Reanalyzing the 5' RACE reads, TCRdb keeps one entry per CDR3 protein, without DNA. Its table records 350,000 to 500,000 distinct CDR3 sequences. Sequencing was performed on blood T cells: a sorted CD56 or NKG2C T cell subset, CD4+ or CD8+ T cells, or bulk PBMC T cells (not recorded which). The receptors come from a woman aged 18-69 years in good health. Both conserved end residues are part of each CDR3.

TRBV4-3	TRBJ2-1	CASSQDQTSGRNNEQFF
TRBV4-1	TRBJ2-5	CASSPPIRETQYF
TRBV2	TRBJ2-2	CASSDTTGGWTGELFF
TRBV7-9	TRBJ2-1	CATHRGQGYNEQFF
TRBV3-1	TRBJ1-1	CASSQVIGRPRGTEAFF
TRBV20-1	TRBJ1-5	CSAREGRTPNQPQHF
TRBV27	TRBJ2-3	CASGAYGRASTDTQYF
TRBV7-2	TRBJ2-5	CASSPDRRETQYF
TRBV7-2	TRBJ2-2	CASSLAPQGELFF
TRBV6-2/TRBV6-3	TRBJ1-6	CASSWDRDGSPLHF
TRBV25-1	TRBJ2-1	CASTQNGPILYNEQFF
TRBV28	TRBJ2-7	CASSWGPDSYEQYF
TRBV2	TRBJ2-7	CASTERRQGDYEQYF